This T cell receptor beta chain emerged from a study of blood T cell repertoires in COVID-19. Study as a whole: Italy, Spain and the United States were the sources of the convalescent and acute COVID-19 samples.

This study enrolled people aged about 18 to 100 from roughly 22 US geographic areas. Clinical history reported by participants formed the basis on which cohorts were assigned. Authors' data handling: Amplification from reference gene primers served as the basis for estimated nucleated cell counts. The assay was immunoSEQ multiplex PCR, and TCRdb's table has in-frame clones only and misses some. The D gene and trimming were derived from the DNA, and the V and J assignments and clone size from that table. The data hold approximately 450,000 clones, with about 85% observed a single time. The specimen sequenced was PBMCs or T cells enriched from blood (not recorded which). This clonotype was sampled from a woman between 18 and 30 years old with acute COVID-19.

CDR3 DNA: TGTGCCAGCAGTCAACCGGGAGACAATGAGCAGTTCTTC. This gives the protein CASSQPGDNEQFF. The chain joins TRBV7-9 to TRBJ2-1, with D possibly being TRBD2 (6 bases). Germline CDR1 reads SEHNR; CDR2 reads FQNEAQ (reference sequence). V was pared by 6 bases and J by 5 bases, with 11 bases between. The CDR3 has 13 amino acids.